This T cell receptor beta chain is drawn from a study of blood T cell repertoires in COVID-19. The protocol was immunoSEQ multiplex PCR, while the TCRdb copy is restricted to in-frame clones and leaves out a portion. In the table there are 130,000 or so clones, under 90% of which are singletons. This CDR3 has 13 residues. V dropped 0 bases and J dropped 6 bases, with 6 bases sitting between them. From germline, CDR1 is MNHNS and CDR2 SASEGT. Sequencing was carried out using peripheral blood. The V and J genes are TRBV6-1 and TRBJ1-5, with D hard to call. The sequence was obtained from a woman aged 70-85 years with acute or convalescent COVID-19. This CDR3 reads CASSEAEAQPQHF. In DNA, the CDR3 is TGTGCCAGCAGTGAAGCGGAGGCTCAGCCCCAGCATTTT.